The T cell receptor (beta chain) described here comes from a study of blood T cell repertoires in COVID-19. Study details: Acute-phase and convalescent COVID-19 samples originated in the United States, Italy and Spain. T cells, B-cell-depleted T cells, or PBMCs provided the cDNA or gDNA that served as material.

The repertoire was sequenced with immunoSEQ multiplex PCR; TCRdb's copy has only in-frame clones and lacks some. In the table there are 310,000 or so clones, approximately 90% of which are singletons. V was clipped by 3 bases and J by 7 bases, with 10 bases between them. This CDR3 is 13 amino acids long. CDR1 is KGHSH, CDR2 LQKENI, per germline. Participants had their cohort set by participant-reported clinical history. Two consecutive negative NP/OP PCR tests, clearance, or resolved symptoms defined Cohort 3 recovery. A few counts support this clone. The V call is TRBV18, the J call TRBJ1-5; weak D call: TRBD1 (5 bases). Sequences were obtained from PBMCs or T cells enriched from blood (not recorded which). This clonotype was sampled from a woman between 40 and 55 years old who had recovered from COVID-19. The CDR3 DNA sequence: TGTGCCAGCTCACCCGAGGGGAGGCAGCCCCAGCATTTT. This sequence encodes CASSPEGRQPQHF. Variable domain in full (rest from reference TRBV18 and TRBJ1-5): NAGVMQNPRHLVRRRGQEARLRCSPMKGHSHVYWYRQLPEEGLKFMVYLQKENIIDESGMPKERFSAEFPKEGPSILRIQQVVRGDSAAYFCASSPEGRQPQHFGDGTRLSIL.